This paragraph covers one T cell receptor (beta chain) sequence. TCRdb's copy holds only in-frame clones and misses some; the assay was immunoSEQ multiplex PCR. Among roughly 250,000 clones listed, 80% to 90% were seen once. This sample is drawn from a study of blood T cell repertoires in COVID-19. Study summary: T cells, B-cell-depleted T cells, or PBMCs supplied cDNA or gDNA.

Those who participated ranged in age from roughly 18 to 89 years and resided in about two dozen US areas. Each participant's cohort was designated according to participant-reported clinical history. The CDR3 has 14 amino acids. The germline gives CDR1 MNHEY, CDR2 SMNVEV (reference sequence). V lost 6 bases and J 1 base, leaving 12 bases between the germline ends. The specimen was PBMCs or T cells enriched from blood (not recorded which). This chain links TRBV27 with TRBJ1-1; tentatively, D is TRBD1 (6 bases). The sequence was collected from a woman aged 25 to 45 who had recovered from COVID-19. The CDR3 DNA is TGTGCCAGCAGACCCTCGACAGGGAACACTGAAGCTTTCTTT. Its translation is CASRPSTGNTEAFF.